A selection of T cell receptor beta chains follows, all from one sample in a study of T-cell memory formation after mild COVID-19. Each CDR3 protein is one row after TCRdb ran MiXCR on the 5' RACE reads. The data show some 350,000 distinct CDR3 sequences, 10% to 15% seen once. The sequenced material came from PBMCs or a T cell subset sorted from them (not recorded which). These receptors were taken from a man aged 18 to 35 who had mild COVID-19 (a few samples of this study predate the infection). Cell type and time point are not known. CDR3s include the opening cysteine and the closing phenylalanine or tryptophan. The order of the fields is V gene, clone size, J gene, D gene, CDR3 protein, CDR3 DNA. A D gene is named only where the DNA matches it firmly. Expanded clones get a size class; other rows say once, few or many, or leave the size out.

V gene: TRBV12-3/TRBV12-4
clone size: many
J gene: TRBJ2-2
D gene: .
CDR3 protein: CASRDTGELFF
CDR3 DNA: TGTGCCAGCAGAGACACCGGGGAGCTGTTTTTT

V gene: TRBV12-3/TRBV12-4
clone size: .
J gene: TRBJ1-2
D gene: .
CDR3 protein: CASSPQFRTEDYGYTF
CDR3 DNA: TGTGCCAGCAGTCCCCAATTCCGGACAGAAGATTATGGCTACACCTTC

V gene: TRBV7-2
clone size: .
J gene: TRBJ1-2
D gene: .
CDR3 protein: CASSLVRGYGYTF
CDR3 DNA: TGTGCCAGCAGCTTAGTCCGGGGGTATGGCTACACCTTC

V gene: TRBV5-1
clone size: .
J gene: TRBJ2-6
D gene: TRBD1
CDR3 protein: CASSYPGTGGTGANVLTF
CDR3 DNA: TGCGCCAGCAGCTACCCCGGGACAGGGGGCACTGGGGCCAACGTCCTGACTTTC

V gene: TRBV20-1
clone size: few
J gene: TRBJ2-6
D gene: .
CDR3 protein: CSARIDGANVLTF
CDR3 DNA: TGCAGTGCCCGAATTGATGGGGCCAACGTCCTGACTTTC

V gene: TRBV12-3/TRBV12-4
clone size: .
J gene: TRBJ2-1
D gene: .
CDR3 protein: CASTPVSVNEQFF
CDR3 DNA: TGTGCCAGCACCCCTGTAAGCGTCAATGAGCAGTTCTTC

V gene: TRBV12-3/TRBV12-4
clone size: once
J gene: TRBJ2-7
D gene: .
CDR3 protein: CASSLVWNEQYF
CDR3 DNA: TGTGCCAGCAGTTTAGTGTGGAACGAGCAGTACTTC

V gene: TRBV25-1
clone size: few
J gene: TRBJ2-3
D gene: .
CDR3 protein: CASSEFRGTDTQYF
CDR3 DNA: TGTGCCAGCAGTGAATTCAGGGGCACAGATACGCAGTATTTT

V gene: TRBV20-1
clone size: few
J gene: TRBJ2-3
D gene: TRBD2
CDR3 protein: CSALGLAGDTDTQYF
CDR3 DNA: TGCAGTGCTCTCGGACTAGCGGGGGACACAGATACGCAGTATTTT

V gene: TRBV5-1
clone size: .
J gene: TRBJ2-5
D gene: TRBD1
CDR3 protein: CASSSRQGSQETQYF
CDR3 DNA: TGCGCCAGCAGCTCGAGACAGGGAAGTCAAGAGACCCAGTACTTC

V gene: TRBV6-2/TRBV6-3
clone size: few
J gene: TRBJ2-5
D gene: .
CDR3 protein: CASSYGRGYQETQYF
CDR3 DNA: TGTGCCAGCAGTTACGGAAGAGGGTACCAAGAGACCCAGTACTTC

V gene: TRBV4-1
clone size: few
J gene: TRBJ2-2
D gene: .
CDR3 protein: CASSQDSTSPGELFF
CDR3 DNA: TGCGCCAGCAGCCAAGACTCCACATCCCCCGGGGAGCTGTTTTTT

V gene: TRBV7-9
clone size: few
J gene: TRBJ1-6
D gene: .
CDR3 protein: CASSSTGNSPLHF
CDR3 DNA: TGTGCCAGCAGCTCTACGGGGAATTCACCCCTCCACTTT

V gene: TRBV4-1
clone size: .
J gene: TRBJ2-1
D gene: TRBD1
CDR3 protein: CASSQATGTGHNEQFF
CDR3 DNA: TGCGCCAGCAGCCAGGCGACCGGGACAGGGCACAATGAGCAGTTCTTC

V gene: TRBV6-2/TRBV6-3
clone size: few
J gene: TRBJ1-2
D gene: .
CDR3 protein: CASSYSADPYGYTF
CDR3 DNA: TGTGCCAGCAGTTACTCGGCGGACCCCTATGGCTACACCTTC

V gene: TRBV6-1
clone size: .
J gene: TRBJ2-3
D gene: .
CDR3 protein: CATLQGSTDTQYF
CDR3 DNA: TGTGCCACCCTTCAGGGAAGCACAGATACGCAGTATTTT

V gene: TRBV12-3/TRBV12-4
clone size: .
J gene: TRBJ2-6
D gene: .
CDR3 protein: CASSLGAIGDGANVLTF
CDR3 DNA: TGTGCCAGCAGTTTAGGGGCTATCGGGGACGGGGCCAACGTCCTGACTTTC

V gene: TRBV5-6
clone size: .
J gene: TRBJ2-2
D gene: .
CDR3 protein: CASSFGTQNTGELFF
CDR3 DNA: TGTGCCAGCAGTTTCGGGACACAGAACACCGGGGAGCTGTTTTTT

V gene: TRBV10-2
clone size: few
J gene: TRBJ2-5
D gene: .
CDR3 protein: CASTGIGETLRYF
CDR3 DNA: TGCGCCAGCACCGGGATAGGAGAGACCCTTCGGTACTTC

V gene: TRBV10-3
clone size: .
J gene: TRBJ1-1
D gene: .
CDR3 protein: CAISGPNLNTEAFF
CDR3 DNA: TGTGCCATCAGCGGGCCCAACCTCAACACTGAAGCTTTCTTT

V gene: TRBV24-1
clone size: .
J gene: TRBJ2-5
D gene: TRBD1
CDR3 protein: CATSAQSGGDQYF
CDR3 DNA: TGTGCCACCAGTGCCCAGTCAGGGGGCGACCAGTACTTC

V gene: TRBV12-3/TRBV12-4
clone size: .
J gene: TRBJ2-3
D gene: .
CDR3 protein: CASSLGTHMGNPYF
CDR3 DNA: TGTGCCAGCAGTTTAGGCACCCACATGGGCAACCCGTATTTT

V gene: TRBV4-1
clone size: few
J gene: TRBJ2-3
D gene: TRBD2
CDR3 protein: CASNVGGGGTDTQYF
CDR3 DNA: TGCGCCAGCAACGTCGGGGGAGGGGGCACAGATACGCAGTATTTT

V gene: TRBV5-8
clone size: few
J gene: TRBJ1-1
D gene: .
CDR3 protein: CASSAGDLANTEAFF
CDR3 DNA: TGTGCCAGCAGCGCCGGGGATCTTGCGAACACTGAAGCTTTCTTT

V gene: TRBV6-5
clone size: .
J gene: TRBJ2-5
D gene: TRBD1
CDR3 protein: CASSYSGQGEETQYF
CDR3 DNA: TGTGCCAGCAGTTACTCGGGACAGGGGGAAGAGACCCAGTACTTC

V gene: TRBV15
clone size: .
J gene: TRBJ1-2
D gene: .
CDR3 protein: CATSIDLNPNYGYTF
CDR3 DNA: TGTGCCACCAGCATAGACTTGAATCCTAACTATGGCTACACCTTC

V gene: TRBV12-1
clone size: few
J gene: TRBJ1-2
D gene: .
CDR3 protein: CASSFRGRTASSYGYTF
CDR3 DNA: TGTGCCAGCAGCTTTCGGGGTAGGACGGCAAGCTCGTATGGCTACACCTTC

V gene: TRBV7-2
clone size: .
J gene: TRBJ1-6
D gene: .
CDR3 protein: CASSVTRRDSPLHF
CDR3 DNA: TGTGCCAGCAGCGTTACAAGGCGGGATTCACCCCTCCACTTT

V gene: TRBV6-6
clone size: .
J gene: TRBJ1-5
D gene: .
CDR3 protein: CASRTDRSNQPQHF
CDR3 DNA: TGTGCCAGCAGAACTGACAGGAGCAATCAGCCCCAGCATTTT

V gene: TRBV5-5
clone size: few
J gene: TRBJ1-1
D gene: .
CDR3 protein: CASSLARTNTEAFF
CDR3 DNA: TGTGCCAGCAGCTTGGCACGGACGAACACTGAAGCTTTCTTT

V gene: TRBV6-4
clone size: few
J gene: TRBJ1-5
D gene: .
CDR3 protein: CASTIDLSGQPQHF
CDR3 DNA: TGTGCCAGCACCATCGACCTTTCAGGCCAGCCCCAGCATTTT

V gene: TRBV12-3/TRBV12-4
clone size: many
J gene: TRBJ2-1
D gene: TRBD2
CDR3 protein: CASTLGGGAGVNEQFF
CDR3 DNA: TGTGCCAGCACCCTAGGCGGGGGGGCGGGGGTCAATGAGCAGTTCTTC